This T cell receptor beta chain derives from a study of identical twins. Overall study findings and caveats: Beta out-of-frame sequences showed weaker excess twin sharing.

Germline assignment: CDR1 SQVTM and CDR2 ANQGSEA. Between the trimmed V and J ends, which lost 1 base and 0 bases, there was a span of 10 bases. The CDR3 is 14 amino acids. TCRdb fed the 5' RACE reads into MiXCR, producing one record per CDR3 protein. The sample records 1.5 million to 2 million distinct CDR3 sequences, less than 40% being singletons. This clonotype was seen at least ten times. Its specificity is not known. The receptor's source is a newborn girl in good health. The sequencing sample was made of cord blood. The chain is built from TRBV29-1 and TRBJ2-7; the D is unclear. The CDR3 DNA reads as TGCAGCGTTGAAGGGCCCAAGAGCTCCTACGAGCAGTACTTC. Translation gives CSVEGPKSSYEQYF.